This T cell receptor (beta chain) was captured by sequencing in a study of control samples from healthy donors and cancer patients. V shed 1 base and J shed 4 bases, with 10 bases lying between them. The germline V gene has CDR1 SGHNT and CDR2 YYREEE (reference sequence). CDR3 length equals 14 residues. The assay was immunoSEQ multiplex PCR, and TCRdb's table has in-frame clones only and misses some. The sample has tens of thousands of clones, around 85% seen once. The sequence was collected from a man between 65 and 80 years old with lung cancer. The chain recombines TRBV5-4 with TRBJ2-3; D not resolved. Source material: PBMCs. The CDR3 spells CASSLIEVPDTQYF. CDR3 DNA: TGTGCCAGCAGCTTGATTGAGGTCCCAGATACGCAGTATTTT. The whole variable domain, remainder taken from reference TRBV5-4 and TRBJ2-3, is ETGVTQSPTHLIKTRGQQVTLRCSSQSGHNTVSWYQQALGQGPQFIFQYYREEENGRGNFPPRFSGLQFPNYSSELNVNALELDDSALYLCASSLIEVPDTQYFGPGTRLTVL.